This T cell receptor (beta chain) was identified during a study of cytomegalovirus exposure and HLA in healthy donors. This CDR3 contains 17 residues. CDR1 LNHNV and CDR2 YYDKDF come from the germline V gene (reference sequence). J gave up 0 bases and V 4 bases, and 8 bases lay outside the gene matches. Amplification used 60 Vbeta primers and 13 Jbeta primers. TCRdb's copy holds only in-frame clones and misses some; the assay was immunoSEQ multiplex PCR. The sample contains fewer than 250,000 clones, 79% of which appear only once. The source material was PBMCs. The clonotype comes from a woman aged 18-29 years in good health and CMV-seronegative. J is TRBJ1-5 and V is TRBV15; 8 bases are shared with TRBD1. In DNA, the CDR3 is TGTGCCACCAGCATTGGACAGGGCTTTTATAGCAATCAGCCCCAGCATTTT. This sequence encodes CATSIGQGFYSNQPQHF.